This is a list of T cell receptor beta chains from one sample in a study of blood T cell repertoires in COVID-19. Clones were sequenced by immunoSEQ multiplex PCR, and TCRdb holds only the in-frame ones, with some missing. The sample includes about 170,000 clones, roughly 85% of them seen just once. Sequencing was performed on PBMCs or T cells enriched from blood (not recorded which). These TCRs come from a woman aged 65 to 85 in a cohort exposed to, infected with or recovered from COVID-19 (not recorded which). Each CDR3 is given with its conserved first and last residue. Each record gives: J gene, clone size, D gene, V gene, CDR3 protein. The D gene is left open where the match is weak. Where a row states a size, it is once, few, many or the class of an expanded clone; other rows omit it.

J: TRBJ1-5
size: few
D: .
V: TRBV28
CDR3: CASQLVGQPQHF

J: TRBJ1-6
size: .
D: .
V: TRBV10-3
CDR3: CAISDPGHGDNSPLHF

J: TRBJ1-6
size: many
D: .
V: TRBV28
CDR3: CASYMGGDSPLHF

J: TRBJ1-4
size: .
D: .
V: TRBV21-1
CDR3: CASSKYPGTGTSKLFF

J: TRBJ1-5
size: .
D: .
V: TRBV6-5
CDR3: CASSRTYDSNQPQHF

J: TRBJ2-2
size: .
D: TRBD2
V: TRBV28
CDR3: CASTSSGRGYTGELFF

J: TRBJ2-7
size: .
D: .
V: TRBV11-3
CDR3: CASSLRTTYEQYF

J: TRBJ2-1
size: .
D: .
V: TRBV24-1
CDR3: CATSAPTTSFLHNEQFF

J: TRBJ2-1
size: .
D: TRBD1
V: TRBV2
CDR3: CASRAGQGLGLLNEQFF

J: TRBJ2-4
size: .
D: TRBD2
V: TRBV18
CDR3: CASSQAGLAGQKWIQYF